This T cell receptor beta chain was identified in a study of CD8 T cells in ankylosing spondylitis. The study, taken as a whole, reports: The clones that were linked to disease were reported to be significantly enriched in matched synovial fluid samples from ankylosing spondylitis patients. CD8+ cells made up the disease-linked clones, which were relatively rare in peripheral blood. Previous work reported some of these motif variants in the synovial fluid and blood of reactive arthritis. Made up of fewer than 10 highly homologous variants, a TCR beta motif appeared characteristic of ankylosing spondylitis blood.

The TCR beta libraries were generated through quantitative 5'-RACE incorporating molecular barcodes. TCRdb recomputed calls from the 5' RACE reads with MiXCR, one row per CDR3 protein. In the table there are more than 600,000 distinct CDR3 sequences, around 19% of which are singletons. The CDR3 loop spans 13 amino acids. V lost 7 bases to trimming and J lost 8 bases, with 12 bases between them. Turning to this clonotype: Antigen unknown.

This clonotype was obtained from a male donor with ankylosing spondylitis. Input material: blood, either unsorted or a sorted T cell fraction (not recorded which). The chain couples TRBV12-3 or TRBV12-4 to TRBJ1-6; D is undetermined. Here the CDR3 reads CASTQDSYSPLHF. The CDR3 DNA reads TGTGCCAGCACCCAGGATTCCTATTCACCCCTCCACTTT.